The 13 T cell receptor beta chains given below trace back to one sample, sequenced in a study of response to subunit inactivated influenza vaccine. TCRdb redid the calling of the RT-PCR reads with MiXCR, one entry per CDR3 protein. The sample lists around 580,000 distinct CDR3 sequences, approximately 15% occurring once. The sample in question was PBMCs from blood, obtained 11 to 12 days after vaccination. The receptors stem from a man in his forties or fifties who received an inactivated influenza vaccine.

This rearrangement joins TRBV4-1 to TRBJ1-2; TRBD1 is a possible D gene (6 bases). Trimming took off 6 bases at V and 4 bases at J, with 21 bases between the two ends. The CDR3 sequence is 16 residues long. Germline assignment: CDR1 MGHRA and CDR2 YSYEKL. The CDR3 here is CASRPGATATRYGYTF. The CDR3 nucleotides are TGCGCCAGCAGACCAGGGGCGACAGCAACCCGCTATGGCTACACCTTC.

This clonotype appeared a single time. The chain combines TRBV29-1 with TRBJ2-7; TRBD2 aligns across 8 bases. This CDR3 contains 13 residues. Losses at the gene ends were 7 bases for V and 0 bases for J; bases not matched to a gene: 5. Germline V CDR1 and CDR2: SQVTM, ANQGSEA. The CDR3 region has the DNA TGCAGCGCAACTAGCGGAGCCTCCTACGAGCAGTACTTC. Its protein is CSATSGASYEQYF.

This clonotype was counted between two and nine times. The V call is TRBV5-1, the J call TRBJ1-3, with unresolved D. V lost 0 bases and J lost 0, with 7 bases in between. The germline CDR1 and CDR2 sequences are SGHRS and YFSETQ. This CDR3 has 15 amino acids. The CDR3 coding sequence is TGCGCCAGCAGCTTGGCGCTGAGCTCTGGAAACACCATATATTTT. Its translation: CASSLALSSGNTIYF.

This chain uses TRBV7-2 with TRBJ1-1; 7 nucleotides align to TRBD1. Germline CDR1 SGHTA, CDR2 FQGNSA. Trimming took 4 bases from V and 9 from J; bases not matched to a gene: 8. This CDR3 is 13 amino acids long. DNA of the CDR3: TGTGCCAGCAGCTATATCCGGGACAGCCAAGCTTTCTTT. The encoded protein is CASSYIRDSQAFF.

This clonotype was observed a few times. V gene TRBV30 combines with J gene TRBJ2-3; D may be TRBD2 (5 bases). The CDR3 runs to 13 residues. Trimming took 0 bases from V and 6 from J, leaving 10 bases between them. The germline V gene has CDR1 GTSNPN and CDR2 SVGIG (reference sequence). CDR3 DNA sequence: TGTGCCTGGAGTGTCGAGGGCCCGGATACGCAGTATTTT. Protein product: CAWSVEGPDTQYF.

The chain combines TRBV7-2 with TRBJ2-5; D ambiguous. V lost 5 bases to trimming and J lost 1 base, with 8 bases between them. CDR1 is SGHTA and CDR2 is FQGNSA in the germline V gene. The CDR3 loop spans 13 amino acids. The CDR3 coding sequence is TGTGCCAGCAGCCTATGGATCCAAGAGACCCAGTACTTC. It is translated as CASSLWIQETQYF.

The sample holds many counts of this clonotype. J is TRBJ2-3 and V is TRBV5-5; 7 bases agree with TRBD2. The V gene end was trimmed by 4 bases and the J gene end by 1 base; junction bases not matched to a gene: 6. CDR1 is SGHKS and CDR2 is YYEKEE in the germline V gene (reference sequence). The CDR3 contains 15 residues. For the CDR3, the DNA is TGTGCCAGCAGCCCCAACCTAGCGGGCACAGATACGCAGTATTTT. It codes for CASSPNLAGTDTQYF.

This clonotype was detected a few times. V and J are TRBV29-1 and TRBJ1-2; unclear D gene. Germline values: CDR1 SQVTM, CDR2 ANQGSEA. V lost 0 bases and J lost 4, with 18 bases in between. CDR3 size: 16 residues. The CDR3 is CSVEEPDGSYSYGYTF. The CDR3 nucleotides are TGCAGCGTTGAAGAACCGGACGGATCGTATTCCTATGGCTACACCTTC.

The rearrangement uses TRBV7-9 and TRBJ1-1; 11 nucleotides match TRBD1. The CDR3 runs to 15 residues. CDR1 and CDR2 (germline): SEHNR, FQNEAQ (reference sequence). V was pared by 4 bases and J by 4 bases, with 5 bases of the junction left unmatched. The DNA for the CDR3 is TGTGCCAGCAGCTCCGCCGGGACAGGGGGCACTGAAGCTTTCTTT. Its protein is CASSSAGTGGTEAFF.

The chain links TRBV6-1 to TRBJ2-7; D is perhaps TRBD1 or TRBD2 (5 bases each). Germline CDR1 reads MNHNS; CDR2 reads SASEGT. Trimming cost V 8 bases and J 2 bases, with 16 bases left between them. The CDR3 is 14 amino acids. CDR3 amino acids: CASGVSQGPYEQYF. The DNA of the CDR3 is TGTGCCAGCGGCGTTAGTCAGGGACCCTACGAGCAGTACTTC.

The chain's CDR3 is CASNSYSGNTIYF. The CDR3 region has the DNA TGTGCCAGCAACAGCTACTCTGGAAACACCATATATTTT. The chain couples TRBV3-1 to TRBJ1-3; D remains unclear. Trimming left V 7 bases short and J 0 bases short, with 7 bases between. The CDR3 sequence is 13 residues long. Germline V gene data show CDR1 as LGHDT and CDR2 as YNNKEL (reference sequence).

This clonotype was picked up a small number of times. The V call is TRBV6-2 or TRBV6-3, the J call TRBJ1-5; 10 positions match TRBD1. CDR3 length: 14 amino acids. In germline, CDR1 is MNHEY, CDR2 SVGEGT. Trimming took 5 bases from V and 9 from J; bases not matched to a gene: 7. The CDR3 is CASSTTGGLGPQHF. The CDR3 DNA sequence: TGTGCCAGCAGTACGACAGGGGGCTTGGGGCCCCAGCATTTT.

Regarding this clonotype: The junction shows a germline mismatch at one end, possibly a read error. This sequence joins TRBV11-2 and TRBJ2-7; D possibly uses TRBD1 or TRBD2 (5 bases each). Per germline, CDR1 SGHAT and CDR2 FQNNGV. This CDR3 is 15 amino acids long. The CDR3 bases are TGTGCCAGCAGCTATCATTATCGGGGCTCCCACGAGCAGTACTTC. Translation gives CASSYHYRGSHEQYF.